Below, 21 T cell receptor beta chains from the same sample are listed, as sequenced in a study of T cells after posttransplantation cyclophosphamide. TCRdb's copy holds only in-frame clones and misses some; the assay was immunoSEQ multiplex PCR. The sample contains about 14,000 clones, none of them singletons. A marrow graft followed busulfan-fludarabine conditioning, with cyclophosphamide on days +3 and +4. The source material was PBMCs, sampled 950 to 1,200 days after allogeneic stem cell transplant with posttransplant cyclophosphamide. The receptor source for this set is a female patient aged 35 to 55 who received an allogeneic stem cell transplant from a related donor, was CMV-positive, and had no GVHD. The graft donor may have given rise to some T cells.

This clone was picked up many times. The chain combines TRBV2 with TRBJ2-7; a possible D gene is TRBD1 (6 bases). Looked up from germline, CDR1 is SNHLY and CDR2 is FYNNEI. The CDR3 totals 12 residues. Trimming left V 11 bases short and J 3 bases short, with 14 bases between. For the CDR3, the DNA is TGTGCCGGAAGACAGGAGCACTACGAGCAGTACTTC. Translating it yields CAGRQEHYEQYF. The complete variable domain, with remaining parts taken from reference TRBV2 and TRBJ2-7, reads EPEVTQTPSHQVTQMGQEVILRCVPISNHLYFYWYRQILGQKVEFLVSFYNNEISEKSEIFDDQFSVERPDGSNFTLKIRSTKLEDSAMYFCAGRQEHYEQYFGPGTRLTVT.

At least ten counts were recorded for this clone. The J gene is TRBJ2-3, the V gene TRBV19; 12 nucleotides align to TRBD2. Germline assignment: CDR1 LNHDA and CDR2 SQIVND (reference sequence). J gave up 3 bases and V 2 bases, and 3 bases lay outside the gene matches. The CDR3 totals 16 residues. The CDR3 here is CASSIITSGGTDTQYF. CDR3 DNA: TGTGCCAGTAGTATAATAACTAGCGGGGGGACAGATACGCAGTATTTT.

This clone was recorded at least ten times. V usage is TRBV5-4 and J usage is TRBJ1-6; 7 nucleotides line up with TRBD1. Germline V gene lookup returns CDR1 SGHNT and CDR2 YYREEE (reference sequence). CDR3 size: 15 residues. V lost 2 bases, J lost 7 bases, and 6 bases stayed unmatched. CDR3 DNA: TGTGCCAGCAGCTTCCGAGGGGGCGACAATTCACCCCTCCACTTT. The encoded protein is CASSFRGGDNSPLHF.

This clone was found many times. V usage is TRBV9 and J usage is TRBJ2-3; TRBD1 aligns across 8 bases. Per the germline V gene, CDR1 is SGDLS and CDR2 is YYNGEE. V shed 3 bases, J shed 4 bases, and the junction held 4 bases outside the gene matches. This CDR3 is built from 14 residues. CDR3 protein: CASSAGQGPDTQYF. The CDR3, as DNA: TGTGCCAGCAGCGCCGGACAGGGACCAGATACGCAGTATTTT.

This clone was seen ten or more times. The chain links TRBV5-1 to TRBJ2-3; D is perhaps TRBD2 (7 bases). Per germline, CDR1 SGHRS and CDR2 YFSETQ. V lost 4 bases and J lost 0, with 15 bases in between. The CDR3 spans 16 residues. CDR3 loop: CASSLGGPSSTDTQYF. The CDR3, as DNA: TGCGCCAGCAGCCTCGGGGGGCCTAGTAGCACAGATACGCAGTATTTT.

This clone was recorded at least ten times. The chain is built from TRBV5-6 and TRBJ2-7; tentatively, D is TRBD1 (6 bases). V lost 3 bases to trimming and J lost 6 bases, with 10 bases between them. Germline CDR1 SGHDT, CDR2 YYEEEE. The CDR3 spans 12 residues. The CDR3 DNA reads as TGTGCCAGCAGCTCCACAGGGTTCGAGCAGTACTTC. This sequence encodes CASSSTGFEQYF.

This clone was recorded at least ten times. This sequence joins TRBV11-2 and TRBJ2-2, with 9 bases matching TRBD1. Germline V lookup: CDR1 SGHAT, CDR2 FQNNGV. The CDR3 spans 15 residues. V dropped 5 bases and J dropped 3; count of bases not matched to a gene: 4. Written as DNA, the CDR3 is TGTGCCAGCAGCCTCCGACAGGGGGACACCGGGGAGCTGTTTTTT. It specifies CASSLRQGDTGELFF.

This clone was seen many times. The V gene is TRBV5-1, the J gene TRBJ1-1, with 8 bases fitting TRBD1. CDR3 length: 16 amino acids. Germline V CDR1 and CDR2: SGHRS, YFSETQ. After removal of 4 bases from V and 2 bases from J, the junction contained 10 bases not matched to a gene. Here the CDR3 reads CASSSGTGLINTEAFF. CDR3 nucleotides: TGCGCCAGCAGCAGCGGGACAGGATTGATAAACACTGAAGCTTTCTTT.

In its sample, this clone was seen many times. The CDR3 region is CASSILTGGVETQYF. Here the CDR3 DNA reads TGTGCCAGTAGTATCCTGACAGGGGGAGTGGAGACCCAGTACTTC. This chain connects TRBV19 to TRBJ2-5; 9 bases fit TRBD1. The CDR3 loop spans 15 amino acids. Germline CDR1 LNHDA, CDR2 SQIVND (reference sequence). The trim removed 3 bases at V and 5 bases at J, leaving 7 bases unmatched.

The chain combines TRBV9 with TRBJ2-1; 15 bases are a match to TRBD2. CDR1 is SGDLS and CDR2 is YYNGEE in the germline V gene. With 4 bases clipped from V and 9 bases from J, the junction kept 11 bases outside the gene matches. This CDR3 has 17 amino acids. The CDR3 nucleotides read TGTGCCAGCAGCCTCAGGACTAGCGGGGGGGCGATTCCTGAGCAGTTCTTC. This gives the protein CASSLRTSGGAIPEQFF.

This clone was seen only a few times. In DNA, the CDR3 is TGTGCCAGCTCACCTCCCTCTTCCCAGGGAGGTACGCAGTATTTT. Its translation: CASSPPSSQGGTQYF. The chain recombines TRBV18 with TRBJ2-3; D is possibly TRBD2 (6 bases). The CDR3 consists of 15 residues. From germline, CDR1 is KGHSH and CDR2 LQKENI. Trimming removed 3 bases from V and 8 bases from J, with 18 bases in between.

At least ten counts were recorded for this clone. The CDR3 region has the DNA TGTGCCAGCAGCACCGGGACAGGGTATGGCTACACCTTC. Residues: CASSTGTGYGYTF. J is TRBJ1-2 and V is TRBV7-6; 9 bases map to TRBD1. This CDR3 is built from 13 residues. CDR1 SGHVS and CDR2 FNYEAQ come from the germline V gene. The J segment lost 5 bases and the V segment lost 5 bases, leaving 3 bases of the junction unmatched.

This clone was observed many times. The rearrangement links TRBV6-1 to TRBJ2-6; D uncertain. The germline V gene encodes CDR1 MNHNS and CDR2 SASEGT. The V end was cut by 8 bases, the J end by 0 bases, with 11 bases between. This CDR3 is 15 amino acids long. CDR3 DNA: TGTGCCAGCGTCAGTTGGCTCTCTGGGGCCAACGTCCTGACTTTC. This translates into CASVSWLSGANVLTF.

There are a few counts of this clone. The CDR3 protein is CASSAWQGRHTEAFF. CDR3 coding DNA: TGTGCCAGCAGCGCTTGGCAGGGAAGGCATACTGAAGCTTTCTTT. This chain links TRBV9 with TRBJ1-1; the D gene is possibly TRBD1 (5 bases). Germline CDR1 reads SGDLS; CDR2 reads YYNGEE. This CDR3 is built from 15 residues. Trimming left V 3 bases short and J 5 bases short, with 17 bases between.

Many counts were recorded for this clone. The V call is TRBV18, the J call TRBJ1-1, with 10 nucleotides matching TRBD1. This CDR3 has 16 amino acids. V gave up 4 bases and J gave up 1 base; unmatched junction bases: 6. From germline, CDR1 is KGHSH and CDR2 LQKENI. Here the CDR3 DNA reads TGTGCCAGCTCACTCGGGGACAGGGGTAAGAACACTGAAGCTTTCTTT. This codes for CASSLGDRGKNTEAFF.

This clone was counted many times. The V gene is TRBV7-6, the J gene TRBJ1-3; D remains ambiguous. Germline CDR1 reads SGHVS; CDR2 reads FNYEAQ. The CDR3 runs 12 residues. Trimming left V 4 bases short and J 3 bases short, with 4 bases between. The CDR3 DNA sequence: TGTGCCAGCAGCTCAAATGGAAACACCATATATTTT. It yields the protein CASSSNGNTIYF.

This clone was seen at least ten times. This chain connects TRBV7-2 to TRBJ1-5; TRBD1 aligns across 7 bases. The germline V gene has CDR1 SGHTA and CDR2 FQGNSA. The CDR3 contains 15 residues. V lost 1 base, J lost 2 bases, and 2 bases stayed unmatched. CDR3 sequence: CASSLGGGGNQPQHF. The CDR3 bases are TGTGCCAGCAGCTTAGGAGGGGGCGGCAATCAGCCCCAGCATTTT.

This clone occurred many times. V is TRBV19 and J is TRBJ2-3; 10 nucleotides agree with TRBD2. Germline lookup yields CDR1 LNHDA and CDR2 SQIVND (reference sequence). V was pared by 9 bases and J by 2 bases, with 8 bases of the junction left unmatched. The CDR3 extends over 15 amino acids. CDR3 bases: TGTGCCAGGTCGCTAGCGGGGGTTTTCACAGATACGCAGTATTTT. Translation gives CARSLAGVFTDTQYF.

The rearrangement links TRBV19 to TRBJ2-3, with D perhaps matching TRBD2 (6 bases). This CDR3 region has 15 residues. Trimming cost V 4 bases and J 1 base, with 12 bases left between them. Germline assignment: CDR1 LNHDA and CDR2 SQIVND (reference sequence). The CDR3 DNA follows: TGTGCCAGTAGTAAAACTAGCTGGGGCACAGATACGCAGTATTTT. The encoded protein is CASSKTSWGTDTQYF.

This chain connects TRBV10-3 to TRBJ2-5; a weak D match, TRBD2 (6 bases). The end of the DNA fits TRBJ2-7 better, so the J call may be wrong. The CDR3 spans 12 residues. Germline-derived CDR1 and CDR2 are ENHRY and SYGVKD. CDR3 coding DNA: TGTGCCATCGGTGGAGGGAGGTACGAGCAGTACTTC. It specifies CAIGGGRYEQYF.

The sample holds many counts of this clone. The J gene is TRBJ1-2, the V gene TRBV28; 8 positions agree with TRBD1. Germline-derived CDR1 and CDR2 are MDHEN and SYDVKM. V shed 7 bases, J shed 5 bases, and the junction held 15 bases outside the gene matches. The CDR3 contains 16 residues. CDR3 residues: CASNPQSRQGKYGYTF. The CDR3, as DNA: TGTGCCAGCAATCCACAATCTCGACAGGGGAAGTATGGCTACACCTTC.